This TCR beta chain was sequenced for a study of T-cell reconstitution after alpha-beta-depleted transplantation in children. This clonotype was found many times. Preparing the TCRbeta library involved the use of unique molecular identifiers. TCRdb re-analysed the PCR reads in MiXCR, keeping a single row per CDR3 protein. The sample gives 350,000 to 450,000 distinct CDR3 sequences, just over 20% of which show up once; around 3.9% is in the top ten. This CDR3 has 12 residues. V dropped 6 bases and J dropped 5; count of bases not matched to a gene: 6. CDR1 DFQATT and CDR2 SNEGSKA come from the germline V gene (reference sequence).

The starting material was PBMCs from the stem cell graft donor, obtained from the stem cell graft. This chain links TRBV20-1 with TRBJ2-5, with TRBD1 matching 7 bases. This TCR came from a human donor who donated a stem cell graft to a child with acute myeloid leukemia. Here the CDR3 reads CSAPDRAETQYF. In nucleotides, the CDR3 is TGCAGTGCCCCAGACAGGGCGGAGACCCAGTACTTC.